One sample yielded the 18 T cell receptor beta chains listed below, sequenced in a study of blood T cell repertoires in COVID-19. Here immunoSEQ multiplex PCR was the method, and the copy in TCRdb shows in-frame clones only, minus some. The data contain 280,000 or so clones, 83% of them seen just once; the ten biggest clones take up roughly 10%. The sample consisted of peripheral blood. The receptor set was obtained from a woman in her forties or fifties who had recovered from COVID-19.

The chain uses TRBV6-1 and TRBJ2-2; no reliable D call. Germline V lookup: CDR1 MNHNS, CDR2 SASEGT. The CDR3 has 15 amino acids. Deletions cut 3 bases from V and 4 bases from J, with 12 bases between. Written as DNA, the CDR3 is TGTGCCAGCAGTGACGAGGTTGCGAGCACCGGGGAGCTGTTTTTT. It yields the protein CASSDEVASTGELFF.

The CDR3 loop reads CASSLAGGEQYF. CDR3 sequence (DNA): TGTGCCAGCAGCTTAGCTGGAGGCGAGCAGTACTTC. V and J are TRBV11-1 and TRBJ2-7; tentative D call: TRBD2 (5 bases). Trimming took off 0 bases at V and 6 bases at J, with 6 bases between the two ends. Germline assignment: CDR1 SGHAT and CDR2 FQDESV (reference sequence). This CDR3 region has 12 residues.

V usage is TRBV19 and J usage is TRBJ1-2; 8 bases are shared with TRBD1. Trimming took 6 bases from V and 4 from J; bases not matched to a gene: 7. In germline, CDR1 is LNHDA, CDR2 SQIVND (reference sequence). The CDR3 is made up of 14 amino acids. CDR3 coding DNA: TGTGCCAGTAGGGGCAGGGGGCGCGTCTATGGCTACACCTTC. Translating it yields CASRGRGRVYGYTF.

This sequence joins TRBV11-3 and TRBJ1-6; TRBD1 agrees at 10 bases. After removal of 5 bases from V and 7 bases from J, the junction contained 8 bases not matched to a gene. CDR3 length equals 16 residues. Per germline, CDR1 SGHNT and CDR2 YENEEA. The CDR3 coding sequence is TGTGCCAGCAGCCACCGGACAGGGGGTGGCAATTCACCCCTCCACTTT. This sequence encodes CASSHRTGGGNSPLHF.

This clone showed up just once. This chain links TRBV7-2 with TRBJ2-2; 7 bases agree with TRBD1. V lost 2 bases, J lost 5 bases, and 5 bases stayed unmatched. The CDR3 covers 15 residues. Looked up from germline, CDR1 is SGHTA and CDR2 is FQGNSA. The CDR3 coding sequence is TGTGCCAGCAGCTTAAGGGGGCGCGCGACCGGGGAGCTGTTTTTT. Amino acids: CASSLRGRATGELFF.

This clone has only one observation. The chain couples TRBV6-5 to TRBJ1-1; D uncertain. Trimming took off 5 bases at V and 3 bases at J, with 10 bases between the two ends. CDR1 MNHEY and CDR2 SVGAGI come from the germline V gene. CDR3 length equals 13 residues. The CDR3 protein is CASSSGDDTEAFF. Here the CDR3 DNA reads TGTGCCAGCAGTAGCGGGGATGACACTGAAGCTTTCTTT.

The rearrangement links TRBV6-2 or TRBV6-3 to TRBJ2-1; 7 bases map to TRBD1. Germline assignment: CDR1 MNHEY and CDR2 SVGEGT. Germline trimming cut 6 bases from V and 13 bases from J; bases unmatched to any gene: 6. This CDR3 spans 11 amino acids. CDR3 in DNA: TGTGCCAGCAGCCAGGGGGTATTCCAGTTCTTC. It specifies CASSQGVFQFF.

For the CDR3, the DNA is TGTGCCAGCAGCCCGAAGACAGCAAACTATGGCTACACCTTC. It encodes CASSPKTANYGYTF. The J gene is TRBJ1-2, the V gene TRBV7-2; tentative D call: TRBD1 (5 bases). Germline V gene sequence: CDR1 SGHTA, CDR2 FQGNSA. Trimming cost V 5 bases and J 2 bases, with 12 bases left between them. This CDR3 spans 14 amino acids.

The chain employs TRBV19 and TRBJ1-6; 11 nucleotides line up with TRBD1. This CDR3 is built from 16 residues. V lost 5 bases to trimming and J lost 7 bases; unmatched junction nucleotides: 7. In germline, CDR1 is LNHDA, CDR2 SQIVND (reference sequence). The CDR3 loop reads CASSPLDRGLNSPLHF. The CDR3 DNA follows: TGTGCCAGTAGTCCTCTGGACAGGGGGCTAAATTCACCCCTCCACTTT.

The gene calls are TRBV7-9 and TRBJ2-3; 14 positions agree with TRBD2. Germline loops: CDR1 SEHNR, CDR2 FQNEAQ (reference sequence). V lost 4 bases and J lost 2; bases outside the gene matches: 8. This CDR3 region has 18 residues. CDR3 sequence reads: CASSSGLAGALYTDTQYF. The CDR3, as DNA: TGTGCCAGCAGCTCGGGACTAGCGGGAGCTCTCTACACAGATACGCAGTATTTT.

This clone was counted a single time. The chain joins TRBV5-8 to TRBJ1-5, with D uncertain. The CDR3 runs 16 residues. Germline assignment: CDR1 SGHTS and CDR2 YDEGEE. V lost 1 base and J 0 bases, leaving 11 bases between the germline ends. The chain's CDR3 is CASSLLGSFSNQPQHF. CDR3 in DNA: TGTGCCAGCAGCTTGTTGGGCTCGTTTAGCAATCAGCCCCAGCATTTT.

This clone was detected a few times. CDR3 region: CAISVGGGPSYEQYF. For the CDR3, the DNA is TGTGCCATCAGTGTAGGCGGGGGACCCTCCTACGAGCAGTACTTC. The J gene is TRBJ2-7, the V gene TRBV10-3; 7 nucleotides agree with TRBD2. Germline CDR1 and CDR2: ENHRY and SYGVKD. This CDR3 is 15 amino acids long. V lost 4 bases, J lost 0 bases, and 6 bases stayed unmatched.

The V gene is TRBV28, the J gene TRBJ1-2; D perhaps matches TRBD1 (6 bases). V was pared by 4 bases and J by 3 bases, with 9 bases between. The CDR3 is made up of 13 amino acids. Germline values: CDR1 MDHEN, CDR2 SYDVKM. This CDR3 is CASSSTGYYGYTF. The CDR3 region has the DNA TGTGCCAGCAGTTCTACAGGGTACTATGGCTACACCTTC.

The J gene is TRBJ2-5, the V gene TRBV7-2, with TRBD2 identical over 7 bases. Losses at the gene ends were 1 base for V and 5 bases for J; bases not matched to a gene: 7. The CDR3 contains 15 residues. Germline lookup yields CDR1 SGHTA and CDR2 FQGNSA. CDR3 sequence (DNA): TGTGCCAGCAGCTTAGGCCCACTAGCGAGGGAGACCCAGTACTTC. It specifies CASSLGPLARETQYF.

V and J are TRBV19 and TRBJ1-6, with D possibly matching TRBD1 (5 bases). V was shortened by 6 bases and J by 10 bases, with 13 bases between the two germline ends. This CDR3 is built from 13 residues. Germline values: CDR1 LNHDA, CDR2 SQIVND (reference sequence). The CDR3 bases are TGTGCCAGTAGACCCCAGGGAAAGTCACCCCTCCACTTT. Its protein is CASRPQGKSPLHF.

The J gene is TRBJ1-6, the V gene TRBV10-3; D unclear. CDR3 length: 15 amino acids. V lost 3 bases, J lost 8 bases, and 14 bases lay in between. Germline-derived CDR1 and CDR2 are ENHRY and SYGVKD. Written as DNA, the CDR3 is TGTGCCATCAGTGAAGCGGACCGGATCGATTCACCCCTCCACTTT. The encoded protein is CAISEADRIDSPLHF.

This sequence joins TRBV6-5 and TRBJ2-7; 9 nucleotides line up with TRBD1. Germline assignment: CDR1 MNHEY and CDR2 SVGAGI. V shed 5 bases, J shed 6 bases, and the junction held 11 bases outside the gene matches. This CDR3 spans 15 amino acids. The CDR3 spells CASSRTGTGNREQYF. In nucleotides, the CDR3 is TGTGCCAGCAGTAGGACCGGGACAGGGAACCGCGAGCAGTACTTC.

The chain has TRBV6-1 and TRBJ2-7; 7 nucleotides agree with TRBD1. This CDR3 is 17 amino acids long. V trimming: 2 bases; J trimming: 5 bases; junction bases outside the gene matches: 15. Germline CDR1 MNHNS, CDR2 SASEGT. CDR3 DNA: TGTGCCAGCAGTGAACAACAGGGGCTGGGGGTTTTGAACGAGCAGTACTTC. Protein sequence: CASSEQQGLGVLNEQYF.